A single sample is the source of the 29 T cell receptor beta chains below, sequenced in a study of CD4 and CD8 cells across lung adenocarcinoma regions. A single record per CDR3 protein comes from TCRdb applying MiXCR to the PCR reads. The data hold 20,000 or so distinct CDR3 sequences, with about 50% observed a single time. The sample comprised CD8+ T cells from the margin of a lung tumor. These receptors originate from a male donor with lung adenocarcinoma. The CD4 and CD8 labels of this study may be unreliable.

The rearrangement joins TRBV5-1 to TRBJ2-1, with a tentative D call TRBD2 (6 bases). V shed 2 bases and J shed 7 bases, with 13 bases lying between them. There are 14 residues in the CDR3. Germline values: CDR1 SGHRS, CDR2 YFSETQ. The CDR3 is CASSLRGAGNEQFF. The CDR3 DNA sequence: TGCGCCAGCAGCTTAAGAGGGGCGGGGAATGAGCAGTTCTTC.

This chain uses TRBV6-1 with TRBJ2-2; no firm D call. This CDR3 region has 14 residues. Trimming shortened V by 1 base and J by 1 base, and 4 bases separated the two germline ends. Germline CDR1 and CDR2: MNHNS and SASEGT. The CDR3 region has the DNA TGTGCCAGCAGTGAAGGTTGGAACACCGGGGAGCTGTTTTTT. This codes for CASSEGWNTGELFF.

Many counts were recorded for this clonotype. The chain joins TRBV4-1 to TRBJ2-1; tentative D call: TRBD2 (5 bases). The tail of the sequence fits TRBJ2-7 better, so the J call may be wrong. The CDR3 spans 15 residues. In germline, CDR1 is MGHRA, CDR2 YSYEKL. CDR3 sequence (DNA): TGCGCCAGCAGCCGTGACTCGCTGGGAGCTTACGAGCAGTACTTC. Its translation: CASSRDSLGAYEQYF.

This clonotype is categorized as medium-sized. This chain connects TRBV6-5 to TRBJ2-3; 9 positions agree with TRBD2. V shed 7 bases, J shed 0 bases, and the junction held 8 bases outside the gene matches. The CDR3 extends over 16 amino acids. Germline lookup yields CDR1 MNHEY and CDR2 SVGAGI. CDR3 loop: CASNRGGEASTDTQYF. DNA of the CDR3: TGTGCCAGCAACCGCGGGGGGGAGGCTAGCACAGATACGCAGTATTTT.

This clonotype has just a few counts. The chain is built from TRBV6-1 and TRBJ2-1; 13 nucleotides agree with TRBD2. Germline V gives CDR1 MNHNS, CDR2 SASEGT. The length of the CDR3 is 19 residues. V dropped 6 bases and J dropped 8; count of bases not matched to a gene: 19. Here the CDR3 DNA reads TGTGCCAGCAGGCCGAGCGGACTAGCGGGAGTCCTTTCTAGGGATGAGCAGTTCTTC. It encodes CASRPSGLAGVLSRDEQFF.

CDR3 region: CASSEAVSYEQYF. CDR3 DNA: TGTGCCAGCAGTGAAGCGGTCTCCTACGAGCAGTACTTC. The J gene is TRBJ2-7, the V gene TRBV6-1, with unresolved D. The CDR3 covers 13 residues. The germline CDR1 and CDR2 sequences are MNHNS and SASEGT. Trimming left V 0 bases short and J 0 bases short, with 3 bases between.

The V and J genes are TRBV6-1 and TRBJ1-2; a possible D gene is TRBD1 (6 bases). Germline V gives CDR1 MNHNS, CDR2 SASEGT. The CDR3 runs 15 residues. V lost 9 bases and J 5 bases, leaving 22 bases between the germline ends. The CDR3, as DNA: TGTGCCAGAACATTGACGGGAAGACAGGTATATGGCTACACCTTC. Translating gives CARTLTGRQVYGYTF.

This clonotype was recorded at least ten times. The V and J genes are TRBV11-2 and TRBJ2-1, with D unresolved. Matching the DNA end better, TRBJ2-7 makes the J call doubtful. CDR1 is SGHAT and CDR2 is FQNNGV in the germline V gene. The length of the CDR3 is 14 residues. CDR3 region: CASSLEPSGYEQYF. CDR3 coding DNA: TGTGCCAGCAGCTTAGAGCCCTCGGGCTACGAGCAGTACTTC.

The rearrangement uses TRBV10-1 and TRBJ2-3, with D possibly TRBD2 on 6 matching bases. Per the germline V gene, CDR1 is WNHNN and CDR2 is SYGVQD (reference sequence). There are 15 residues in the CDR3. V lost 11 bases, J lost 4 bases, and 22 bases lay in between. The CDR3 DNA reads TGCGCCGGGGGTGACGGGGGTTGGGGCCCAGATACGCAGTATTTT. Protein: CAGGDGGWGPDTQYF.

As concerns this clonotype: The junction differs from germline at one of its ends, possibly a read error. The rearrangement links TRBV10-1 to TRBJ2-3; tentative D call: TRBD2 (6 bases). The CDR3 loop spans 15 amino acids. Germline CDR1 WNHNN, CDR2 SYGVQD (reference sequence). CDR3 sequence (DNA): TGCGCCAGGGGTGACGGGGGTTGGAGCACAGATACGCAGTACTTT. Its translation: CARGDGGWSTDTQYF.

Of note for this clonotype: At one of its ends the junction is not consistent with the germline gene, which may arise from a read error. J is TRBJ2-4 and V is TRBV6-1; D assignment may be TRBD1 or TRBD2 (5 bases each). The CDR3 loop spans 15 amino acids. Germline loops: CDR1 MNHNS, CDR2 SASEGT. The DNA of the CDR3 is TGTGGCCGCAGCTCGGGGCCAGGAGCCAAAAATACGCAGTATTTC. This codes for CGRSSGPGAKNTQYF.

V usage is TRBV6-1 and J usage is TRBJ1-6; D not resolved. Germline V lookup: CDR1 MNHNS, CDR2 SASEGT. The CDR3 contains 13 residues. V lost 3 bases and J 4 bases, leaving 4 bases between the germline ends. CDR3 coding DNA: TGTGCCAGCAGTGACAGTTATAATTCACCCCTCCACTTT. Translating it yields CASSDSYNSPLHF.

This clonotype was counted a few times. The gene calls are TRBV5-1 and TRBJ2-2, with 8 bases fitting TRBD1. The CDR3 contains 15 residues. With V trimmed by 4 bases and J by 1 base, 3 bases remained unmatched. Germline values: CDR1 SGHRS, CDR2 YFSETQ. The CDR3 DNA is TGCGCCAGCAGCGCCGGGACAGGGAACACCGGGGAGCTGTTTTTT. As protein: CASSAGTGNTGELFF.

By proportion, this clonotype is medium-sized. The V call is TRBV6-1, the J call TRBJ1-2; no reliable D call. The ends were cut back, 7 bases at V and 2 bases at J, with 14 bases in the middle. Germline V gene lookup returns CDR1 MNHNS and CDR2 SASEGT. This CDR3 is built from 14 residues. The chain's CDR3 is CASKDSRRNYGYTF. The CDR3, as DNA: TGTGCCAGCAAAGACTCCAGGAGAAACTATGGCTACACCTTC.

This sequence joins TRBV6-1 and TRBJ2-4, with 10 bases that match TRBD2. This CDR3 is built from 15 residues. Germline V gives CDR1 MNHNS, CDR2 SASEGT. With V trimmed by 8 bases and J by 13 bases, 17 bases remained unmatched. Here the CDR3 reads CASSTGGLAKNTQYF. The CDR3 DNA reads TGTGCCAGCTCCACGGGGGGACTAGCGAAAAATACGCAGTACTTC.

This clonotype was counted many times. V gene TRBV7-2 combines with J gene TRBJ1-1, with D possibly being TRBD1 (5 bases). The V and J ends lost 1 base and 6 bases respectively, with 12 bases between them. Germline V CDR1 and CDR2: SGHTA, FQGNSA. This CDR3 spans 14 amino acids. The CDR3 sequence is CASSLVATDSEAFF. CDR3 coding DNA: TGTGCCAGCAGCTTAGTGGCGACAGACTCTGAAGCTTTCTTT.

This clonotype came up a few times. Germline is not matched at one junction end, which may reflect a read error. The chain employs TRBV4-1 and TRBJ2-2; a weak D match, TRBD1 (5 bases). The CDR3 totals 15 residues. From germline, CDR1 is MGHRA and CDR2 YSYEKL. Written as DNA, the CDR3 is TGCGCCAGCACCCAATCTCCCCTCAGGGCAGGGGAGCTGTTTTTT. Translating gives CASTQSPLRAGELFF.

This clonotype has just a few counts. The gene calls are TRBV4-2 and TRBJ2-6; tentatively, D is TRBD2 (5 bases). The germline CDR1 and CDR2 sequences are LGHNA and YNFKEQ. The length of the CDR3 is 16 residues. Trimming removed 4 bases at V and 2 bases at J, with 12 bases between. The CDR3 coding sequence is TGTGCCAGCAGCCCACAGTCGGGAACTGGGGCCAACGTCCTGACTTTC. Translated: CASSPQSGTGANVLTF.

A remark on this clonotype: A junction boundary mismatches the germline segment, possibly from a read error. The chain carries TRBV6-1 and TRBJ2-3, with D possibly being TRBD1 (6 bases). This CDR3 is built from 16 residues. CDR1 and CDR2 (germline): MNHNS, SASEGT. The CDR3 coding sequence is TGTGCCAGCAGTGGGGGCGTAGGGGGAGACACAGATACCCAGTACTTT. This sequence encodes CASSGGVGGDTDTQYF.

This chain connects TRBV6-1 to TRBJ2-3; D call uncertain. The CDR3 runs 12 residues. V dropped 6 bases and J dropped 5 bases, with 9 bases sitting between them. From germline, CDR1 is MNHNS and CDR2 SASEGT. The CDR3 DNA reads TGTGCCAGCAGACACAGAGAAGATACGCAGTATTTT. Translating gives CASRHREDTQYF.

V and J are TRBV6-5 and TRBJ2-1, with D perhaps TRBD2 (5 bases). Trimming took 0 bases from V and 4 from J, leaving 16 bases between them. This CDR3 region has 17 residues. Germline loops: CDR1 MNHEY, CDR2 SVGAGI. This CDR3 reads CASSYSPVSGTYNEQFF. CDR3 coding DNA: TGTGCCAGCAGTTACTCGCCGGTGAGCGGTACTTACAATGAGCAGTTCTTC.

In this sample, this clonotype turned up a few times. The genes are TRBV6-5 and TRBJ2-5, with D possibly being TRBD2 (5 bases). Trimming removed 0 bases at V and 11 bases at J, with 19 bases between. The CDR3 length is 15 residues. Germline-derived CDR1 and CDR2 are MNHEY and SVGAGI. The CDR3 is CASSYSAGTYNEQYF. Here the CDR3 DNA reads TGTGCCAGCAGTTACTCCGCGGGTACCTACAATGAGCAGTACTTC.

The chain recombines TRBV24-1 with TRBJ2-5, with D possibly matching TRBD1 (6 bases). The germline V gene encodes CDR1 KGHDR and CDR2 SFDVKD. V was trimmed by 4 bases and J by 4 bases, leaving 9 bases between them. The CDR3 is 13 residues long. The CDR3 DNA reads as TGTGCCACCAGTGAACAGGGTAGAGAGACCCAGTACTTC. The encoded protein is CATSEQGRETQYF.

V and J are TRBV6-1 and TRBJ2-4, with 7 bases lining up with TRBD2. This CDR3 comprises 17 residues. After removal of 3 bases from V and 13 bases from J, the junction contained 21 bases not matched to a gene. The germline V gene encodes CDR1 MNHNS and CDR2 SASEGT. The CDR3 nucleotides read TGTGCCAGCAGTGACGATTGGGGGGGGGGAGCCAAAAACACGCAGTACTTC. Its translation: CASSDDWGGGAKNTQYF.

This clonotype was counted between two and nine times. The CDR3 nucleotides are TGCGCCAGCAGCCCCCTAGGGGGGTTACAGGGGAAGCAGCCCCAGCATTTT. It specifies CASSPLGGLQGKQPQHF. V is TRBV4-1 and J is TRBJ1-5; TRBD1 aligns across 7 bases. Germline V gives CDR1 MGHRA, CDR2 YSYEKL. V trimming: 4 bases; J trimming: 7 bases; junction bases outside the gene matches: 16. CDR3 length: 17 amino acids.

This chain joins TRBV12-3 or TRBV12-4 and TRBJ2-5; TRBD2 is a possible D gene (7 bases). The closer fit of TRBJ2-7 to the DNA end suggests the J call may be wrong. The CDR3 runs 13 residues. DNA of the CDR3: TGTGCCAGCAGAGCATTGGGGGGGGCCGAGCAGTACTTC. It yields the protein CASRALGGAEQYF.

In this sample, this clonotype turned up a few times. This chain joins TRBV6-1 and TRBJ2-1; 7 nucleotides match TRBD1. Germline loops: CDR1 MNHNS, CDR2 SASEGT. After removal of 7 bases from V and 4 bases from J, the junction contained 10 bases not matched to a gene. The CDR3 is 15 amino acids. Written as DNA, the CDR3 is TGTGCCAGCAACCACAGGGGAAGGGGATACAATGAGCAGTTCTTC. Translating it yields CASNHRGRGYNEQFF.

The sample holds many counts of this clonotype. This chain connects TRBV6-5 to TRBJ2-6, with D possibly being TRBD1 (7 bases). The V end was cut by 4 bases, the J end by 4 bases, with 11 bases between. The CDR3 consists of 15 residues. Germline V gene sequence: CDR1 MNHEY, CDR2 SVGAGI. CDR3 in DNA: TGTGCCAGCAGTTTCAGGGGGGTCGGGGCCAACGTCCTGACTTTC. The encoded protein is CASSFRGVGANVLTF.

This chain links TRBV10-2 with TRBJ2-3; possibly TRBD2 for D (6 bases). The CDR3 contains 14 residues. Trimming took 6 bases from V and 6 from J, leaving 16 bases between them. Germline CDR1 and CDR2: WSHSY and SAAADI. This CDR3 reads CASSESGWGDTQYF. The CDR3 bases are TGCGCCAGCAGCGAAAGCGGGTGGGGGGATACGCAGTATTTT.